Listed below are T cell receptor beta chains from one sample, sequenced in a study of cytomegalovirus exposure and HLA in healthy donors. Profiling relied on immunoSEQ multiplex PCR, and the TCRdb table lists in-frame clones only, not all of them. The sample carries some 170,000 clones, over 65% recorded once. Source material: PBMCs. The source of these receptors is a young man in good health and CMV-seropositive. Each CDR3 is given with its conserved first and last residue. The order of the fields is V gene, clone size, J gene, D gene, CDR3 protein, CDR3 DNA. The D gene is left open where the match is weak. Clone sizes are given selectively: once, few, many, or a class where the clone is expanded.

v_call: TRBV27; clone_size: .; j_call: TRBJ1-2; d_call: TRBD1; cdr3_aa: CASSPDRGISYTF; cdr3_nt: TGTGCCAGCAGTCCTGACAGGGGGATTAGCTACACCTTC
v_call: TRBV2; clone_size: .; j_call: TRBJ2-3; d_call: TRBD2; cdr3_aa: CASASGGLGTDTQYF; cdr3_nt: TGTGCCAGTGCTAGCGGGGGCCTAGGCACAGATACGCAGTATTTT
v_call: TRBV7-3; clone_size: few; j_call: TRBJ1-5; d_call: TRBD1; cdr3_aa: CASSSGTGDKPQHF; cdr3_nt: TGTGCCAGCAGCTCTGGGACAGGGGATAAGCCCCAGCATTTT
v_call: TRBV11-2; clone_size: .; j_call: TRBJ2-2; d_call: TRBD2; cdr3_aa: CASSSNHLAGGNTGELFF; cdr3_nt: TGTGCCAGCAGCTCCAACCACCTAGCGGGAGGCAACACCGGGGAGCTGTTTTTT
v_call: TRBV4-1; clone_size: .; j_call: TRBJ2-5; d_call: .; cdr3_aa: CASSREIGQGGETQYF; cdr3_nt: TGCGCCAGCAGCCGAGAGATCGGACAGGGAGGGGAGACCCAGTACTTC
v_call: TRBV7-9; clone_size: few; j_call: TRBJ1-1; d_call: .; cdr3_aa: CASSLQPREAFF; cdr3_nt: TGTGCCAGCAGCCTCCAGCCCCGGGAGGCTTTCTTT
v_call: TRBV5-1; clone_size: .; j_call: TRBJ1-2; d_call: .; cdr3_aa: CASSLMGALRNSNYGYTF; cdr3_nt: TGCGCCAGCAGCTTGATGGGGGCCCTACGAAACTCTAACTATGGCTACACCTTC
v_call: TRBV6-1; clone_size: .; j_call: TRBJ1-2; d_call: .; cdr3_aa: CASSETGTTIYGYTF; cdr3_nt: TGTGCCAGCAGCGAAACCGGGACAACCATCTATGGCTACACCTTC
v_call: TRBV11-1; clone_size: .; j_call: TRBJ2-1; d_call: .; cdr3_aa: CASSPPGPYNEQFF; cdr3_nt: TGTGCCAGCAGCCCTCCCGGTCCCTACAATGAGCAGTTCTTC
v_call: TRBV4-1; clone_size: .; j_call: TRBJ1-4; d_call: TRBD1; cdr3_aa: CASSQVQGVTNEKLFF; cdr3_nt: TGCGCCAGCAGCCAAGTACAGGGGGTTACTAATGAAAAACTGTTTTTT
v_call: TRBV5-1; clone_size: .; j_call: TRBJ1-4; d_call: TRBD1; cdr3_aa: CASSLDSQGREKLFF; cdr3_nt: TGCGCCAGCAGCTTGGACTCACAGGGGAGGGAAAAACTGTTTTTT
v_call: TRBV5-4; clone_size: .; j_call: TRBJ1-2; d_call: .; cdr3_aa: CASSLGGSPDGYTF; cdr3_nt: TGTGCCAGCAGCTTGGGCGGCAGCCCGGATGGCTACACCTTC
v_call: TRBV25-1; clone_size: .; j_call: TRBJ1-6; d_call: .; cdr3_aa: CASTDGYSPLHF; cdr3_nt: TGTGCCAGCACCGACGGGTATTCACCCCTCCACTTT
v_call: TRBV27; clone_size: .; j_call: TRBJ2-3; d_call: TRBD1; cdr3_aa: CASSVTGSGIDTQYF; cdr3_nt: TGTGCCAGCAGTGTGACAGGGTCAGGGATAGATACGCAGTATTTT
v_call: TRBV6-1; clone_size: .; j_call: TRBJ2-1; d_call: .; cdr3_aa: CASTLIPLLDNEQFF; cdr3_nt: TGTGCCAGCACCCTAATCCCTCTTTTGGACAATGAGCAGTTCTTC
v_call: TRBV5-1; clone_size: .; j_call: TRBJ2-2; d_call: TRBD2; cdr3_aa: CASSLPSGGGELFF; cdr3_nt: TGCGCCAGCAGCTTGCCAAGCGGGGGCGGGGAGCTGTTTTTT
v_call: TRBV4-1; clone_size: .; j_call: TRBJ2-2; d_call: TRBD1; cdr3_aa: CASSRQGHTGELFF; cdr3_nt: TGCGCCAGCAGCCGACAGGGGCACACCGGGGAGCTGTTTTTT
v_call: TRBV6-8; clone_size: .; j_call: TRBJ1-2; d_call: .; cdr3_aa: CASSPTGINGYTF; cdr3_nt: TGTGCCAGCAGCCCCACAGGGATTAATGGCTACACCTTC
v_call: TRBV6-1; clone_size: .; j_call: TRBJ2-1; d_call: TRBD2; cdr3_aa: CASSASAGGPNEQFF; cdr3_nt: TGTGCCAGCAGTGCCTCAGCGGGGGGGCCCAATGAGCAGTTCTTC
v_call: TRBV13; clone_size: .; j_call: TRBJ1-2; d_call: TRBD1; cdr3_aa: CASSYRDSPPGGYTF; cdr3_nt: TGTGCCAGCAGCTACCGGGACAGCCCTCCCGGGGGCTACACCTTC
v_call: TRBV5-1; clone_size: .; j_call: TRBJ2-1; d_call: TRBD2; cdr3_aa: CASSTGTIHEQFF; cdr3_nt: TGCGCCAGCAGCACTGGGACTATTCATGAGCAGTTCTTC
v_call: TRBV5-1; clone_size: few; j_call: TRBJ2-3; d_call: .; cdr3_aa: CASSLGGQRTDTQYF; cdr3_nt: TGCGCCAGCAGCTTGGGGGGGCAGCGCACAGATACGCAGTATTTT
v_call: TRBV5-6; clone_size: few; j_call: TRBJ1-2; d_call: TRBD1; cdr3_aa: CASDGTGGNYGYTF; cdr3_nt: TGTGCCAGCGACGGGACAGGGGGGAACTATGGCTACACCTTC
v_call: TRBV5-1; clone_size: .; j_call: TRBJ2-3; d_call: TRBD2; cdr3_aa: CASSPVAGGSTDTQYF; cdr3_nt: TGCGCCAGCAGCCCGGTGGCGGGGGGTAGCACAGATACGCAGTATTTT
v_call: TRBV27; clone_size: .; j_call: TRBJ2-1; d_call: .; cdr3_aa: CASRPLDSHNEQFF; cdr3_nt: TGTGCCAGCCGGCCATTGGACAGCCACAATGAGCAGTTCTTC
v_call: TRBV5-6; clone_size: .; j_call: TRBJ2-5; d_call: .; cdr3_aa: CASNPGEAGQETQYF; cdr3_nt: TGTGCCAGCAACCCGGGGGAGGCGGGCCAAGAGACCCAGTACTTC
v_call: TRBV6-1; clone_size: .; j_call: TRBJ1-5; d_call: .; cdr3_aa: CASTEDSSNQPQHF; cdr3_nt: TGTGCCAGCACCGAGGACAGTAGCAATCAGCCCCAGCATTTT
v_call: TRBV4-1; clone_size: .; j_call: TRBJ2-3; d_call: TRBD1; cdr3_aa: CASSQDRDRSTDTQYF; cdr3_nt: TGCGCCAGCAGCCAAGATCGGGACAGAAGCACAGATACGCAGTATTTT
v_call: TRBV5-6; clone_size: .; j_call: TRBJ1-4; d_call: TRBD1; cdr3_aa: CASSSRDRPATNEKLFF; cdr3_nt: TGTGCCAGCAGCTCCCGGGACAGGCCCGCAACTAATGAAAAACTGTTTTTT
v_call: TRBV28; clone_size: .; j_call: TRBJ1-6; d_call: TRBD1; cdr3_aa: CASSNRGLVSPLHF; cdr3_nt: TGTGCCAGCAGCAACAGGGGGTTGGTTTCACCCCTCCACTTT
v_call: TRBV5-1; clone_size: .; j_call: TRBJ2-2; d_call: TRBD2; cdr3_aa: CATQAGGITGELFF; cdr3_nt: TGCGCCACACAAGCGGGAGGTATCACCGGGGAGCTGTTTTTT
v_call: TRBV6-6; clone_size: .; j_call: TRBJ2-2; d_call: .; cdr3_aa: CASSPTGGDTGELFF; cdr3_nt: TGTGCCAGCTCACCTACAGGGGGGGACACCGGGGAGCTGTTTTTT
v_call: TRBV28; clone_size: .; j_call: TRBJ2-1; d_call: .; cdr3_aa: CASSFAGQPEPFF; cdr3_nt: TGTGCCAGCAGTTTCGCGGGACAGCCTGAGCCGTTCTTC
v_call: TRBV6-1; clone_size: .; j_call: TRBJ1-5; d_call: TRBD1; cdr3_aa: CASSEDRVQPQHF; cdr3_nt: TGTGCCAGCAGTGAGGACAGGGTTCAGCCCCAGCATTTT
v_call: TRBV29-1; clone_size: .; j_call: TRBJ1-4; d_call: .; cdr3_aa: CSVSIDSTNEKLFF; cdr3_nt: TGCAGCGTCAGCATTGACTCAACTAATGAAAAACTGTTTTTT
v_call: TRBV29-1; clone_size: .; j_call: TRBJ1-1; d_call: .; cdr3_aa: CSVAGRGDTEAFF; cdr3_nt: TGCAGCGTTGCAGGACGGGGGGACACTGAAGCTTTCTTT
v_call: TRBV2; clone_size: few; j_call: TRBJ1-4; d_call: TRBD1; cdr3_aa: CASSPPTGEFEKLFF; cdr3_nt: TGTGCCAGCAGTCCGCCGACAGGGGAGTTTGAAAAACTGTTTTTT